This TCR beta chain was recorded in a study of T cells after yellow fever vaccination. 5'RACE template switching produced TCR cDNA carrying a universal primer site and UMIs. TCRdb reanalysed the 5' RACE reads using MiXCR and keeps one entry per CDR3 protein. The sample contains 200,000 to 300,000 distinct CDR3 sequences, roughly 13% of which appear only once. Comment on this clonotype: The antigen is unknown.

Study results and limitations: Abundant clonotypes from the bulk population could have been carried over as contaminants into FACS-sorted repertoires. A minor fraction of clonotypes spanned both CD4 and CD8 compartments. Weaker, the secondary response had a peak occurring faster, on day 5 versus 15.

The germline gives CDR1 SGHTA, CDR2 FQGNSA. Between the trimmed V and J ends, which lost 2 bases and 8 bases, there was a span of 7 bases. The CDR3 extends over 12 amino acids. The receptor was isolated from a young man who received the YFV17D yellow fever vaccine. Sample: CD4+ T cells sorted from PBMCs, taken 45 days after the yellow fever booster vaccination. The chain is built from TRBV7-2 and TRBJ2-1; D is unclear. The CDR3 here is CASSLNGYEQFF. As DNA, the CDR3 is TGTGCCAGCAGCTTAAACGGTTATGAGCAGTTCTTC.